This record covers a single TCR beta chain. Its target is not known. This entry belongs to a study of lymphopenia after photon versus proton radiotherapy. Germline V gene data show CDR1 as SGHTA and CDR2 as FQGNSA. This CDR3 is 16 amino acids long. J was trimmed by 2 bases and V by 6 bases; bases with no gene match: 10. The method was immunoSEQ multiplex PCR; TCRdb's version includes in-frame clones alone and lacks a portion of them. The sample yields tens of thousands of clones, around 84% seen once. Study-wide results and limits: Larger post-nadir TCR diversity loss correlated inversely with survival in deceased patients. After the lymphocyte nadir, photon-treated repertoires showed oligoclonal expansion, especially of CD8+ Temra cells.

This sequence was found in a man in his 60s with pancreatic cancer. The chain employs TRBV7-2 and TRBJ2-3; TRBD1 agrees at 8 bases. Here the sequenced sample was peripheral blood, taken from a patient treated with proton-based radiotherapy. CDR3 in DNA: TGTGCCAGCAGGCGTCGCCAGGGGGCCTCCACAGATACGCAGTATTTT. Its translation is CASRRRQGASTDTQYF.